Each of the 21 T cell receptor beta chains below was sequenced from the same sample in a study of shared clonotypes between healthy human individuals. Assay used: immunoSEQ multiplex PCR; TCRdb lists only in-frame clones, some missing. The sample records roughly 2.2 million clones, about nine tenths being singletons. Input material: naive CD4+ T cells from PBMCs. Indicated subset: CD45RA+ positively selected. The origin of the receptors is a man aged 18 to 29 in good health. Some clones in this sample may be carry-over from other donors' samples.

The chain couples TRBV28 to TRBJ1-2; 9 nucleotides line up with TRBD1. With 2 bases clipped from V and 12 bases from J, the junction kept 19 bases outside the gene matches. CDR3 length equals 17 residues. CDR1 is MDHEN and CDR2 is SYDVKM in the germline V gene. CDR3 sequence reads: CASSLTGTGPRSTGHTF. DNA for the CDR3: TGTGCCAGCAGTTTAACCGGGACAGGGCCCAGATCTACGGGCCACACCTTC.

The genes are TRBV6-4 and TRBJ2-1, with D perhaps TRBD2 (6 bases). The V and J ends lost 0 bases and 4 bases respectively, with 13 bases between them. In germline, CDR1 is MRHNA, CDR2 SNTAGT. CDR3 size: 16 residues. CDR3: CASSDSTSRPYNEQFF. CDR3 nucleotide sequence: TGTGCCAGCAGTGACTCTACTAGCCGACCGTACAATGAGCAGTTCTTC.

The rearrangement joins TRBV28 to TRBJ2-3; D possibly corresponds to TRBD1 (6 bases). V was cut by 10 bases and J by 1 base, with 15 bases left in between. Germline V CDR1 and CDR2: MDHEN, SYDVKM. This CDR3 has 14 residues. The CDR3 is CATTGSTGTDTQYF. The CDR3 DNA reads TGTGCCACTACAGGGAGCACCGGCACAGATACGCAGTATTTT.

The chain uses TRBV19 and TRBJ2-5; a weak D match, TRBD1 (6 bases). The CDR3 length is 14 residues. Germline V gene sequence: CDR1 LNHDA, CDR2 SQIVND (reference sequence). V was trimmed by 4 bases and J by 4 bases, leaving 13 bases between them. The CDR3 here is CASSRGQTRETQYF. The CDR3 DNA follows: TGTGCCAGTAGTAGAGGACAGACAAGAGAGACCCAGTACTTC.

On this clone: One junction end does not reproduce the germline sequence, and a read error may be involved. The chain joins TRBV7-2 to TRBJ1-5; TRBD1 is a possible D gene (5 bases). Germline V lookup: CDR1 SGHTA, CDR2 FQGNSA. The CDR3 totals 16 residues. The CDR3 region is CAGSSRSQGFGQPQHF. Here the CDR3 DNA reads TGTGCCGGCAGCTCCCGGTCCCAGGGCTTCGGCCAGCCCCAGCATTTT.

This chain uses TRBV14 with TRBJ2-3; 9 bases agree with TRBD1. The CDR3 contains 14 residues. Germline loops: CDR1 SGHDN, CDR2 FVKESK. V lost 4 bases and J lost 5; bases outside the gene matches: 4. CDR3 protein: CASSRDRARDTQYF. In nucleotides, the CDR3 is TGTGCCAGCAGCCGGGACAGGGCCAGAGATACGCAGTATTTT.

The rearrangement links TRBV6-6 to TRBJ2-3; TRBD2 might be the D (5 bases). The germline V gene has CDR1 MNHNY and CDR2 SVGAGI (reference sequence). This CDR3 contains 13 residues. V lost 7 bases and J lost 6, with 14 bases in between. Here the CDR3 DNA reads TGTGCCAGCACCCCACCGGAGGTGGATACGCAGTATTTT. Amino acid sequence: CASTPPEVDTQYF.

The J gene is TRBJ2-3, the V gene TRBV27; D is unresolved. Looked up from germline, CDR1 is MNHEY and CDR2 is SMNVEV (reference sequence). Trimming left V 3 bases short and J 7 bases short, with 5 bases between. The CDR3 runs to 11 residues. CDR3 sequence (DNA): TGTGCCAGCAGTTTCGGCTATACGCAGTATTTT. Encoded protein: CASSFGYTQYF.

This clone came up once. Other nucleotide sequences from this sample produce the same CDR3. The chain is built from TRBV2 and TRBJ2-7; D is tentatively TRBD1 or TRBD2 (6 bases each). V gave up 4 bases and J gave up 0 bases, with 10 bases separating them. This CDR3 has 14 amino acids. Germline values: CDR1 SNHLY, CDR2 FYNNEI. CDR3 loop: CASSARGHSYEQYF. CDR3 in DNA: TGTGCCAGCAGTGCGCGGGGACACTCCTACGAGCAGTACTTC.

The V call is TRBV11-2, the J call TRBJ2-3; unclear D gene. Germline V gene lookup returns CDR1 SGHAT and CDR2 FQNNGV. The CDR3 loop spans 15 amino acids. V gave up 4 bases and J gave up 4 bases, with 15 bases separating them. CDR3 sequence: CASSSTRASPDTQYF. In DNA form, the CDR3 reads TGTGCCAGCAGCTCGACCCGAGCAAGCCCAGATACGCAGTATTTT.

This rearrangement joins TRBV11-2 to TRBJ2-3; no firm D call. The V end was cut by 6 bases, the J end by 2 bases, with 6 bases between. This CDR3 region has 12 residues. Germline V CDR1 and CDR2: SGHAT, FQNNGV. This chain's CDR3 is CASSTYTDTQYF. For the CDR3, the DNA is TGTGCCAGCAGTACCTACACAGATACGCAGTATTTT. The variable domain in full, completed from reference TRBV11-2 and TRBJ2-3, reads EAGVAQSPRYKIIEKRQSVAFWCNPISGHATLYWYQQILGQGPKLLIQFQNNGVVDDSQLPKDRFSAERLKGVDSTLKIQPAKLEDSAVYLCASSTYTDTQYFGPGTRLTVL.

A note on this clone: Other DNA sequences within the sample encode an identical CDR3. J is TRBJ2-7 and V is TRBV28; 11 bases fit TRBD1. CDR3 length: 15 residues. The trim removed 2 bases at V and 3 bases at J, leaving 3 bases unmatched. Germline CDR1 is MDHEN and CDR2 is SYDVKM. The CDR3 DNA reads TGTGCCAGCAGTTTACGGACAGGGGGCAGCTACGAGCAGTACTTC. Translating it yields CASSLRTGGSYEQYF.

V and J are TRBV15 and TRBJ2-1, with 10 nucleotides matching TRBD1. After removal of 1 base from V and 5 bases from J, the junction contained 8 bases not matched to a gene. Germline CDR1 and CDR2: LNHNV and YYDKDF (reference sequence). The CDR3 runs to 17 residues. Here the CDR3 reads CATSRGWGTGVDNEQFF. CDR3 DNA sequence: TGTGCCACCAGCAGAGGCTGGGGGACAGGGGTTGACAATGAGCAGTTCTTC.

The DNA of the CDR3 is TGTGCCAGCAGCTTGGAACGGTTGTACAATGAGCAGTTCTTC. Its translation: CASSLERLYNEQFF. The rearrangement joins TRBV5-4 to TRBJ2-1; no clear D. CDR1 and CDR2 from the germline V gene are SGHNT and YYREEE (reference sequence). Trimming removed 0 bases at V and 4 bases at J, with 8 bases between. CDR3 length equals 14 residues.

The chain uses TRBV6-1 and TRBJ2-2; D unresolved. The V gene lost 2 bases and the J gene lost 2 bases, with 15 bases spanning the gap. CDR3 length equals 17 residues. CDR1 and CDR2 from the germline V gene are MNHNS and SASEGT. CDR3 residues: CASSETSARPNTGELFF. DNA of the CDR3: TGTGCCAGCAGTGAAACGTCGGCACGGCCAAACACCGGGGAGCTGTTTTTT.

The J gene is TRBJ2-1, the V gene TRBV5-1; D unresolved. This CDR3 has 15 amino acids. The V end lost 0 bases, the J end lost 3 bases, and 10 bases lay between the germline ends. Germline V CDR1 and CDR2: SGHRS, YFSETQ. This chain's CDR3 is CASSLAPPDYNEQFF. The CDR3 DNA reads as TGCGCCAGCAGCTTGGCCCCGCCCGACTACAATGAGCAGTTCTTC.

CDR3 coding DNA: TGCGCCAGCAGCAAGTACAGGGGTGGAGGCACCGGGGAGCTGTTTTTT. This translates into CASSKYRGGGTGELFF. This chain links TRBV5-1 with TRBJ2-2; 7 bases fit TRBD1. With V trimmed by 4 bases and J by 4 bases, 10 bases remained unmatched. The V gene's germline CDR1 is SGHRS and CDR2 YFSETQ. The CDR3 length is 16 residues.

The chain combines TRBV10-3 with TRBJ1-5, with D perhaps TRBD1 (5 bases). The CDR3 length is 14 residues. CDR1 and CDR2 from the germline V gene are ENHRY and SYGVKD. V shed 4 bases and J shed 7 bases, with 14 bases lying between them. The CDR3 loop is CAISATTGTQPQHF. CDR3 nucleotides: TGTGCCATCAGTGCCACGACGGGGACCCAGCCCCAGCATTTT.

This chain connects TRBV30 to TRBJ2-7; no clear D gene. The CDR3 consists of 10 residues. V was clipped by 0 bases and J by 7 bases, with 4 bases between them. CDR1 is GTSNPN, CDR2 SVGIG, per germline (reference sequence). CDR3 region: CAWSVTEQYF. The CDR3 DNA follows: TGTGCCTGGAGTGTAACGGAGCAGTACTTC.

V and J are TRBV7-9 and TRBJ1-1; unclear D gene. The V and J ends lost 2 bases and 0 bases respectively, with 16 bases between them. Germline V gene data show CDR1 as SEHNR and CDR2 as FQNEAQ (reference sequence). This CDR3 is 17 amino acids long. The CDR3 is CASSLPPGADMNTEAFF. CDR3 sequence (DNA): TGTGCCAGCAGCTTACCCCCGGGAGCCGACATGAACACTGAAGCTTTCTTT.

The chain carries TRBV6-6 and TRBJ1-6, with a weak D call TRBD1 (6 bases). The ends were cut back, 3 bases at V and 6 bases at J, with 12 bases in the middle. The length of the CDR3 is 15 residues. Germline CDR1 reads MNHNY; CDR2 reads SVGAGI (reference sequence). In DNA, the CDR3 is TGTGCCAGCAGTTATGGGGGGCCGCTTAATTCACCCCTCCACTTT. As protein: CASSYGGPLNSPLHF.